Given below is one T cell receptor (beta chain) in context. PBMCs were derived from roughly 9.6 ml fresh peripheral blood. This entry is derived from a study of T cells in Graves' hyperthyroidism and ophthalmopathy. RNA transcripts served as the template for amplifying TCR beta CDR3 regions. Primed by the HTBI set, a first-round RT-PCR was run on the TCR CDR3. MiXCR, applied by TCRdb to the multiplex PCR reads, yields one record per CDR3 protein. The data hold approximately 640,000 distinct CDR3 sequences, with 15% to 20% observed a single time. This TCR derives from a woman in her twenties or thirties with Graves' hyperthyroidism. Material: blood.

CDR3 sequence: CSAGRYGSSYEQYF. Written as DNA, the CDR3 is TGCAGTGCGGGCCGCTACGGGAGCTCCTACGAGCAGTACTTC. V and J are TRBV20-1 and TRBJ2-7; tentative D call: TRBD2 (6 bases). Germline V gene data show CDR1 as DFQATT and CDR2 as SNEGSKA (reference sequence). The CDR3 spans 14 residues. Trimming removed 6 bases from V and 0 bases from J, with 15 bases in between.